A single sample gave rise to the 21 T cell receptor beta chains below, sequenced in a study of ipilimumab plus nivolumab after autologous stem cell transplantation. TCRdb keeps only in-frame clones here, not all; method: immunoSEQ multiplex PCR. The sample has around 15,000 clones, roughly 79% seen once; the top ten hold roughly a tenth. This specimen consisted of PBMCs, obtained in a trial of ipilimumab plus nivolumab as post-transplant consolidation. The receptors were sampled from a male donor with primary mediastinal lymphoma.

This sequence joins TRBV28 and TRBJ1-3; no reliable D call. V was clipped by 7 bases and J by 4 bases, with 8 bases between them. The CDR3 is made up of 12 amino acids. The germline V gene has CDR1 MDHEN and CDR2 SYDVKM. In DNA form, the CDR3 reads TGTGCCAGCACCCCGGGGGGAAACACCATATATTTT. Residues: CASTPGGNTIYF.

The V and J genes are TRBV5-1 and TRBJ2-5; 12 bases are a match to TRBD2. From germline, CDR1 is SGHRS and CDR2 YFSETQ. Trimming took 2 bases from V and 1 from J; bases not matched to a gene: 9. The CDR3 is 18 amino acids. Here the CDR3 reads CASSFGLAGRGAQETQYF. For the CDR3, the DNA is TGCGCCAGCAGCTTCGGACTAGCGGGGAGGGGGGCCCAAGAGACCCAGTACTTC. The full variable domain, its missing parts supplied by reference TRBV5-1 and TRBJ2-5, is KAGVTQTPRYLIKTRGQQVTLSCSPISGHRSVSWYQQTPGQGLQFLFEYFSETQRNKGNFPGRFSGRQFSNSRSEMNVSTLELGDSALYLCASSFGLAGRGAQETQYFGPGTRLLVL.

This chain links TRBV11-2 with TRBJ2-5; D is unclear. The CDR3 runs 14 residues. CDR1 and CDR2 from the germline V gene are SGHAT and FQNNGV. V lost 0 bases to trimming and J lost 3 bases, with 8 bases between them. CDR3 in amino acids: CASSLDLQKETQYF. CDR3 DNA: TGTGCCAGCAGCTTAGATCTTCAGAAAGAGACCCAGTACTTC.

This rearrangement joins TRBV9 to TRBJ2-5, with D possibly matching TRBD2 (6 bases). This CDR3 has 13 residues. The germline V gene has CDR1 SGDLS and CDR2 YYNGEE. Trimming left V 3 bases short and J 5 bases short, with 11 bases between. CDR3 region: CASSARDWETQYF. The CDR3 DNA sequence: TGTGCCAGCAGCGCGAGGGACTGGGAGACCCAGTACTTC.

V gene TRBV28 combines with J gene TRBJ1-1, with a weak D call TRBD1 (5 bases). In germline, CDR1 is MDHEN, CDR2 SYDVKM. V dropped 4 bases and J dropped 5 bases, with 14 bases sitting between them. CDR3 length: 14 amino acids. The CDR3 loop is CASSSPGIRTEAFF. The CDR3 DNA is TGTGCCAGCAGTTCCCCAGGGATAAGGACTGAAGCTTTCTTT. Drawing the rest from reference TRBV28 and TRBJ1-1, the complete variable domain is DVKVTQSSRYLVKRTGEKVFLECVQDMDHENMFWYRQDPGLGLRLIYFSYDVKMKEKGDIPEGYSVSREKKERFSLILESASTNQTSMYLCASSSPGIRTEAFFGQGTRLTVV.

This sequence joins TRBV21-1 and TRBJ2-2; the table's D call TRBD1 went unverified against the DNA. TRBV21-1 is marked as a pseudogene. The CDR3 sequence is 13 residues long. CDR3 sequence: CASSNSYTGELFF. The DNA of the CDR3 is TGTGCCAGCAGCAATTCATACACCGGGGAGCTGTTTTTT.

This clone showed up just once. The V gene is TRBV6-6, the J gene TRBJ2-7; 8 bases line up with TRBD2. CDR1 MNHNY and CDR2 SVGAGI come from the germline V gene (reference sequence). There are 15 residues in the CDR3. J gave up 4 bases and V 2 bases, and 7 bases lay outside the gene matches. CDR3 amino acids: CASSYGAGAPYEQYF. The CDR3 coding sequence is TGTGCCAGCAGTTACGGAGCGGGGGCTCCGTACGAGCAGTACTTC.

The chain joins TRBV5-1 to TRBJ2-2, with D unresolved. Germline V lookup: CDR1 SGHRS, CDR2 YFSETQ. CDR3 length equals 14 residues. V lost 1 base, J lost 2 bases, and 6 bases lay in between. The CDR3 region has the DNA TGCGCCAGCAGCTTGCAAGTTAACACCGGGGAGCTGTTTTTT. This gives the protein CASSLQVNTGELFF.

The V and J genes are TRBV5-1 and TRBJ1-2; 10 bases align to TRBD1. The germline V gene has CDR1 SGHRS and CDR2 YFSETQ. CDR3 length: 15 residues. V shed 2 bases and J 8 bases; nucleotides not matched to a gene: 9. The CDR3 reads CASSFGGQGVGGYTF. The DNA of the CDR3 is TGCGCCAGCAGCTTCGGCGGACAGGGGGTGGGAGGCTACACCTTC.

The chain joins TRBV5-1 to TRBJ1-4, with unresolved D. Trimming removed 6 bases from V and 6 bases from J, with 15 bases in between. The germline CDR1 and CDR2 sequences are SGHRS and YFSETQ. The CDR3 sequence is 14 residues long. The CDR3 DNA reads as TGCGCCAGCATGGAGGCGCCCTCTTATGAAAAACTGTTTTTT. As protein: CASMEAPSYEKLFF.

The sample holds one count of this clone. The V and J genes are TRBV28 and TRBJ1-2, with D maybe TRBD1 (6 bases). Trimming pared 6 bases from V and 4 bases from J, leaving 12 bases between. The CDR3 is made up of 13 amino acids. Germline lookup yields CDR1 MDHEN and CDR2 SYDVKM. This chain's CDR3 is CASSPTGSYGYTF. DNA of the CDR3: TGTGCCAGCAGCCCCACAGGGTCCTATGGCTACACCTTC.

This clone is deemed medium-sized (0.01 to 0.1%). The V and J genes are TRBV28 and TRBJ2-2; TRBD1 matches 7 bases. CDR1 is MDHEN, CDR2 SYDVKM, per germline. This CDR3 comprises 14 residues. The V segment lost 6 bases and the J segment 6 bases; nucleotides outside the gene matches: 7. The CDR3 loop is CASRSTGNPGELFF. The CDR3 coding sequence is TGTGCCAGCAGGTCGACAGGGAATCCCGGGGAGCTGTTTTTT.

V gene TRBV5-1 combines with J gene TRBJ2-7; the D is unclear. Germline V gene lookup returns CDR1 SGHRS and CDR2 YFSETQ. The CDR3 extends over 17 amino acids. The V end lost 0 bases, the J end lost 3 bases, and 19 bases lay between the germline ends. The CDR3 sequence is CASSLAIGGQANYEQYF. As DNA, the CDR3 is TGCGCCAGCAGCTTGGCCATCGGTGGTCAAGCAAACTACGAGCAGTACTTC.

The chain employs TRBV18 and TRBJ2-1, with D unclear. Germline V gene lookup returns CDR1 KGHSH and CDR2 LQKENI. Trimming stripped 5 bases from V and 5 bases from J, with 10 bases between. This CDR3 spans 13 amino acids. This CDR3 is CASSSYQDNEQFF. CDR3 nucleotide sequence: TGTGCCAGCTCATCTTACCAGGACAATGAGCAGTTCTTC. The variable domain in full, completed from reference TRBV18 and TRBJ2-1, reads NAGVMQNPRHLVRRRGQEARLRCSPMKGHSHVYWYRQLPEEGLKFMVYLQKENIIDESGMPKERFSAEFPKEGPSILRIQQVVRGDSAAYFCASSSYQDNEQFFGPGTRLTVL.

The chain employs TRBV6-1 and TRBJ2-7, with 8 bases aligning to TRBD1. J gave up 6 bases and V 2 bases, and 6 bases lay outside the gene matches. The germline V gene has CDR1 MNHNS and CDR2 SASEGT. The CDR3 loop spans 14 amino acids. The CDR3: CASSELTGAAEQYF. For the CDR3, the DNA is TGTGCCAGCAGTGAATTGACAGGGGCGGCCGAGCAGTACTTC.

This clone came up once. DNA for the CDR3: TGTGCCAGCAGCTTGGGGGACCTAATTAGCACAGATACGCAGTATTTT. Amino acids: CASSLGDLISTDTQYF. This rearrangement joins TRBV5-4 to TRBJ2-3; possibly TRBD1 or TRBD2 for D (5 bases each). This CDR3 has 16 amino acids. The germline CDR1 and CDR2 sequences are SGHNT and YYREEE (reference sequence). Trimming took off 0 bases at V and 0 bases at J, with 11 bases between the two ends.

This clone was recorded a few times. J is TRBJ1-4 and V is TRBV2; 8 nucleotides agree with TRBD1. Per germline, CDR1 SNHLY and CDR2 FYNNEI. The ends lost 8 bases at V and 7 bases at J; junction bases unmatched: 6. CDR3 length equals 13 residues. The CDR3 coding sequence is TGTGCCAGCCGACAGGGGAGGGGTGAAAAACTGTTTTTT. This gives the protein CASRQGRGEKLFF.

The chain uses TRBV7-2 and TRBJ1-5; the D gene is possibly TRBD1 (5 bases). This CDR3 spans 15 amino acids. V gave up 4 bases and J gave up 3 bases, with 13 bases separating them. CDR1 is SGHTA and CDR2 is FQGNSA in the germline V gene. For the CDR3, the DNA is TGTGCCAGCAGCTCCGCAGGGTTGGACAATCAGCCCCAGCATTTT. It is translated as CASSSAGLDNQPQHF.

The rearrangement joins TRBV29-1 to TRBJ2-3; TRBD2 might be the D (5 bases). Germline loops: CDR1 SQVTM, CDR2 ANQGSEA. The CDR3 has 11 residues. Trimming stripped 3 bases from V and 7 bases from J, with 8 bases between. The chain's CDR3 is CSVERANTQYF. In DNA form, the CDR3 reads TGCAGCGTTGAGAGGGCTAATACGCAGTATTTT.

This chain connects TRBV7-9 to TRBJ2-5; 9 positions match TRBD1. J lost 5 bases, V lost 2 bases, and 6 bases had no gene match. Germline-derived CDR1 and CDR2 are SEHNR and FQNEAQ (reference sequence). CDR3 length equals 15 residues. The CDR3 coding sequence is TGTGCCAGCAGCTTACGGACAGGGGCCCCGGAGACCCAGTACTTC. Translating it yields CASSLRTGAPETQYF.

The CDR3 DNA reads TGTGCCAGCAGCCAAATTACGGGTTCGAGCGAGCAGTACTTC. It codes for CASSQITGSSEQYF. The chain carries TRBV11-3 and TRBJ2-7; D call uncertain. The germline V gene has CDR1 SGHNT and CDR2 YENEEA. V shed 5 bases and J shed 6 bases, with 17 bases lying between them. The length of the CDR3 is 14 residues.